This entry describes one T cell receptor (beta chain). A quantity of about 0.45 to 1 ug RNA underwent reverse transcription using random hexamers. One entry per CDR3 protein results from TCRdb running MiXCR on the immunoSEQ multiplex PCR reads. The sample includes 90,000 to 150,000 distinct CDR3 sequences, around 90% of them seen just once. The CDR3 has 15 residues. V shed 5 bases and J 3 bases; nucleotides not matched to a gene: 8. Looked up from germline, CDR1 is DFQATT and CDR2 is SNEGSKA (reference sequence). The data originate from a study of CD8 T cells in Susac syndrome. This TCR was recovered from a human donor in good health. Sequencing was performed on CD4+ T cells from PBMCs. The chain couples TRBV20-1 to TRBJ2-3, with 10 bases that match TRBD1. The CDR3 sequence is CSAFGDRGVTDTQYF. In DNA, the CDR3 is TGCAGTGCTTTTGGGGACAGGGGAGTAACAGATACGCAGTATTTT.